One and the same sample provided the 18 T cell receptor beta chains below, sequenced in a study of patients and donors after allogeneic stem cell transplantation. TCRdb re-derived calls from the RT-PCR reads in MiXCR, one entry per CDR3 protein. The sample lists over 150,000 distinct CDR3 sequences; more than 35% were seen once. Sequencing was performed on blood, either unsorted or a sorted T cell fraction (not recorded which). These receptor sequences come from a human donor who was either an allogeneic HSCT recipient or a stem cell or donor lymphocyte infusion donor (not recorded which). It is not recorded whose cells these are; they may come from a transplant donor.

This chain joins TRBV6-5 and TRBJ1-2; D possibly corresponds to TRBD1 (6 bases). CDR3 length equals 13 residues. CDR1 and CDR2 (germline): MNHEY, SVGAGI. Between the trimmed V and J ends, which lost 2 bases and 4 bases, there was a span of 8 bases. CDR3 amino acids: CASSYGQSYGYTF. CDR3 DNA sequence: TGTGCCAGCAGTTACGGACAGAGCTATGGCTACACCTTC.

This rearrangement joins TRBV15 to TRBJ1-5; no clear D gene. The germline CDR1 and CDR2 sequences are LNHNV and YYDKDF (reference sequence). The CDR3 sequence is 16 residues long. The germline V and J ends were trimmed by 5 bases and 0 bases, with 14 bases remaining between them. The DNA for the CDR3 is TGTGCCACCAGCCTCAGGACGGTTTTTAGCAATCAGCCCCAGCATTTT. The encoded protein is CATSLRTVFSNQPQHF. Based on the CDR3 plus reference TRBV15 and TRBJ1-5, the full variable domain is DAMVIQNPRYQVTQFGKPVTLSCSQTLNHNVMYWYQQKSSQAPKLLFHYYDKDFNNEADTPDNFQSRRPNTSFCFLDIRSPGLGDTAMYLCATSLRTVFSNQPQHFGDGTRLSIL.

This sequence joins TRBV12-3 or TRBV12-4 and TRBJ1-3, with no clear D. The CDR3 totals 14 residues. V lost 6 bases and J lost 0, with 9 bases in between. The CDR3 DNA sequence: TGTGCCAGCAGCGACGCGGGCTCTGGAAACACCATATATTTT. Translated: CASSDAGSGNTIYF.

The chain couples TRBV7-9 to TRBJ2-5; D remains unclear. Trimming took 3 bases from V and 5 from J, leaving 7 bases between them. This CDR3 contains 12 residues. Germline V gives CDR1 SEHNR, CDR2 FQNEAQ (reference sequence). For the CDR3, the DNA is TGTGCCAGCAGCTTTGATGAGGAGACCCAGTACTTC. It yields the protein CASSFDEETQYF.

This clonotype was counted a few times. This chain uses TRBV5-1 with TRBJ2-1; 10 nucleotides line up with TRBD2. Germline V lookup: CDR1 SGHRS, CDR2 YFSETQ. The CDR3 length is 17 residues. Germline trimming cut 0 bases from V and 1 base from J; bases unmatched to any gene: 4. The DNA for the CDR3 is TGCGCCAGCAGCTTGGTGACTAGCGGGCCTTCCTACAATGAGCAGTTCTTC. Translation gives CASSLVTSGPSYNEQFF.

This chain links TRBV5-1 with TRBJ2-1, with 9 nucleotides matching TRBD2. Trimming at V came to 0 bases and at J to 7 bases, leaving 5 bases not matched to a gene. Germline-derived CDR1 and CDR2 are SGHRS and YFSETQ. The CDR3 length is 15 residues. The CDR3 DNA sequence: TGCGCCAGCAGCTTGGAACTAGCGGGCAAGAATGAGCAGTTCTTC. Amino acids: CASSLELAGKNEQFF.

The V call is TRBV5-6, the J call TRBJ1-6, with D maybe TRBD1 (6 bases). CDR1 and CDR2 from the germline V gene are SGHDT and YYEEEE. CDR3 length equals 12 residues. V was clipped by 4 bases and J by 13 bases, with 12 bases between them. The CDR3 nucleotides read TGTGCCAGCAGCCAAACAGGGTTTCCCCTCCACTTT. As protein: CASSQTGFPLHF. Filled out from reference TRBV5-6 and TRBJ1-6, the complete variable domain reads DAGVTQSPTHLIKTRGQQVTLRCSPKSGHDTVSWYQQALGQGPQFIFQYYEEEERQRGNFPDRFSGHQFPNYSSELNVNALLLGDSALYLCASSQTGFPLHFGNGTRLTVT.

The table lists this clonotype with a few counts. This chain joins TRBV12-3 or TRBV12-4 and TRBJ1-1; D call uncertain. V gave up 5 bases and J gave up 1 base, with 14 bases separating them. The CDR3 length is 15 residues. The CDR3 reads CASSPGRHWNTEAFF. The CDR3 region has the DNA TGTGCCAGCAGTCCTGGTCGGCACTGGAACACTGAAGCTTTCTTT.

J is TRBJ1-5 and V is TRBV6-5; 7 bases match TRBD1. The CDR3 length is 16 residues. Germline V gives CDR1 MNHEY, CDR2 SVGAGI. The V and J ends lost 6 bases and 0 bases, in that order; junction bases with no gene match: 8. CDR3 protein: CASRSGTANSNQPQHF. The CDR3 region has the DNA TGTGCCAGCAGGTCAGGGACAGCTAATAGCAATCAGCCCCAGCATTTT.

In this sample, this clonotype turned up a few times. The genes are TRBV19 and TRBJ1-1, with 8 bases fitting TRBD1. The length of the CDR3 is 15 residues. Germline loops: CDR1 LNHDA, CDR2 SQIVND (reference sequence). V dropped 5 bases and J dropped 7; count of bases not matched to a gene: 12. The CDR3, as DNA: TGTGCCAGTAGTGCCCGACAGGGGATTCGAGGTGAAGCTTTCTTT. Its translation: CASSARQGIRGEAFF.

J is TRBJ2-4 and V is TRBV28, with no clear D. The CDR3 extends over 15 amino acids. CDR1 and CDR2 (germline): MDHEN, SYDVKM. Trimming removed 5 bases at V and 8 bases at J, with 19 bases between. The CDR3, as DNA: TGTGCCAGCAGTCCCACTGACTCCCCGGTGGACATTCAGTACTTC. It specifies CASSPTDSPVDIQYF.

This clonotype was picked up a small number of times. The chain recombines TRBV13 with TRBJ1-2, with D possibly matching TRBD1 (5 bases). This CDR3 comprises 16 residues. CDR1 PRHDT and CDR2 FYEKMQ come from the germline V gene (reference sequence). The ends were cut back, 0 bases at V and 7 bases at J, with 18 bases in the middle. The CDR3 here is CASSLGTDLAFVGYTF. The CDR3 bases are TGTGCCAGCAGCTTAGGGACAGATCTGGCGTTCGTTGGCTACACCTTC.

This chain uses TRBV29-1 with TRBJ2-5; D gene unclear. V was shortened by 4 bases and J by 7 bases, with 13 bases between the two germline ends. From germline, CDR1 is SQVTM and CDR2 ANQGSEA. This CDR3 spans 12 amino acids. CDR3 sequence: CSVVSGPGTQYF. The CDR3 nucleotides read TGCAGCGTTGTATCAGGACCGGGGACCCAGTACTTC.

The rearrangement links TRBV29-1 to TRBJ1-1; D gene ambiguous. Germline CDR1 is SQVTM and CDR2 is ANQGSEA. The ends were cut back, 2 bases at V and 3 bases at J, with 10 bases in the middle. The CDR3 is 13 amino acids. The CDR3, as DNA: TGCAGCGTTGAAAGGGTAATGGACACTGAAGCTTTCTTT. It codes for CSVERVMDTEAFF.

This clonotype has only a few counts. This rearrangement joins TRBV7-2 to TRBJ1-4; D is uncertain. Trimming stripped 0 bases from V and 0 bases from J, with 2 bases between. There are 14 residues in the CDR3. Germline V lookup: CDR1 SGHTA, CDR2 FQGNSA. CDR3: CASSLAPTNEKLFF. CDR3 bases: TGTGCCAGCAGCTTAGCGCCAACTAATGAAAAACTGTTTTTT. Supplemented by reference TRBV7-2 and TRBJ1-4, the full variable domain reads GAGVSQSPSNKVTEKGKDVELRCDPISGHTALYWYRQSLGQGLEFLIYFQGNSAPDKSGLPSDRFSAERTGGSVSTLTIQRTQQEDSAVYLCASSLAPTNEKLFFGSGTQLSVL.

This rearrangement joins TRBV6-5 to TRBJ1-2; 9 positions match TRBD1. V lost 2 bases, J lost 2 bases, and 12 bases stayed unmatched. This CDR3 region has 18 residues. Germline assignment: CDR1 MNHEY and CDR2 SVGAGI. DNA of the CDR3: TGTGCCAGCAGTTACAAGTCCAACCGGGACAGGGAAAACTATGGCTACACCTTC. Protein sequence: CASSYKSNRDRENYGYTF.

The chain links TRBV28 to TRBJ1-5, with 7 nucleotides matching TRBD1. Germline V gene sequence: CDR1 MDHEN, CDR2 SYDVKM. V was pared by 6 bases and J by 7 bases, with 6 bases of the junction left unmatched. The CDR3 contains 13 residues. The CDR3 bases are TGTGCCAGCAGCGACAGGGTAGGCCAGCCCCAGCATTTT. Its translation: CASSDRVGQPQHF. Variable domain in full (rest from reference TRBV28 and TRBJ1-5): DVKVTQSSRYLVKRTGEKVFLECVQDMDHENMFWYRQDPGLGLRLIYFSYDVKMKEKGDIPEGYSVSREKKERFSLILESASTNQTSMYLCASSDRVGQPQHFGDGTRLSIL.

This clonotype was recorded only once. This rearrangement joins TRBV7-9 to TRBJ1-5, with no clear D. The CDR3 runs 13 residues. The germline V gene encodes CDR1 SEHNR and CDR2 FQNEAQ (reference sequence). Trimming left V 4 bases short and J 4 bases short, with 8 bases between. The CDR3 here is CASSSGPNQPQHF. The CDR3 DNA sequence: TGTGCCAGCAGCTCAGGACCAAATCAGCCCCAGCATTTT.